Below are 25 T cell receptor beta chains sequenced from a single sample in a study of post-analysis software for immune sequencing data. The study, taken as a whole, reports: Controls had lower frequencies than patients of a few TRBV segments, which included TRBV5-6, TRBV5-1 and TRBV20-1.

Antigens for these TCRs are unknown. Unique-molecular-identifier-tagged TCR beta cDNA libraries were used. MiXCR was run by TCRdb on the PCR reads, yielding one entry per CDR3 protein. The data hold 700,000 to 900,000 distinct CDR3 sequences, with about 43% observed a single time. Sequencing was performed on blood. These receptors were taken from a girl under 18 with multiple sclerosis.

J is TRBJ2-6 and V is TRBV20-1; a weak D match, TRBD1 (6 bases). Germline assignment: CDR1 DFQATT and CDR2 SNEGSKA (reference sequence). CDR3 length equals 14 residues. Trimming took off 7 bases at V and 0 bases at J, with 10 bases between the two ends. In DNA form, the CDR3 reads TGCAGTGTGGGGGCCCGCTCTGGGGCCAACGTCCTGACTTTC. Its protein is CSVGARSGANVLTF.

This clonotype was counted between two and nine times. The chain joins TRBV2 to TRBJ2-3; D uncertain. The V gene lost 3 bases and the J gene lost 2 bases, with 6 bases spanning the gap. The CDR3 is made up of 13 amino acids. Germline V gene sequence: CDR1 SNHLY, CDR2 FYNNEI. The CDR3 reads CASSERHTDTQYF. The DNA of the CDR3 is TGTGCCAGCAGTGAGCGACACACAGATACGCAGTATTTT.

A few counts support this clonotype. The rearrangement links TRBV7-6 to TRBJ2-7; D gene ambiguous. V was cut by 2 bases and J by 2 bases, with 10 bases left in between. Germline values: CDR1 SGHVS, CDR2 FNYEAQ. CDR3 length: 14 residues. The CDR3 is CASSLNRRTYEQYF. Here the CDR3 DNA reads TGTGCCAGCAGCTTAAATCGGCGGACCTACGAGCAGTACTTC.

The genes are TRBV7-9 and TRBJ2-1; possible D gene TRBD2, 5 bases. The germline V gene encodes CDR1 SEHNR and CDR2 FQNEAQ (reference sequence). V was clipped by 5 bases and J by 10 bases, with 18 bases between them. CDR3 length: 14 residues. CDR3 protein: CASSLKLEGKEQFF. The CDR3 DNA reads TGTGCCAGCAGCCTTAAATTAGAGGGAAAGGAGCAGTTCTTC.

DNA of the CDR3: TGTGCCAGCAGTTACTCGAGTGAGGTTGGAAGCAGGGTTTTCGGTGGCTACACCTTC. This translates into CASSYSSEVGSRVFGGYTF. V is TRBV6-5 and J is TRBJ1-2; a weak D match, TRBD1 (5 bases). The CDR3 is 19 amino acids. Per germline, CDR1 MNHEY and CDR2 SVGAGI. The V gene lost 0 bases and the J gene lost 7 bases, with 27 bases spanning the gap.

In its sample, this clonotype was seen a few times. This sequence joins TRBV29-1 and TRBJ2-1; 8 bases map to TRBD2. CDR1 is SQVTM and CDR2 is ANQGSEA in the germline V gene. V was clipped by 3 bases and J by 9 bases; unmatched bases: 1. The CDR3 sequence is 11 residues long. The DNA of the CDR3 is TGCAGCGTTGACGGGACTAGTGAGCAGTTCTTC. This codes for CSVDGTSEQFF.

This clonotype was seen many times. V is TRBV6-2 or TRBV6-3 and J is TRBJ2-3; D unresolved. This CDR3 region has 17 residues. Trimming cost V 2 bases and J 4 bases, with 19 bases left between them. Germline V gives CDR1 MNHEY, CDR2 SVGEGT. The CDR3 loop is CASSYGPKGSMADTQYF. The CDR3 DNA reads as TGTGCCAGCAGTTACGGCCCCAAGGGTAGTATGGCAGATACGCAGTATTTT.

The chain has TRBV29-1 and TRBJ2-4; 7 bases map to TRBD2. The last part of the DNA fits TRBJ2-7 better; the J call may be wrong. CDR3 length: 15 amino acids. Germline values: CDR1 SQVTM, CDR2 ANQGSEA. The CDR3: CSVEGAWRGFNEQYF. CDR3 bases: TGCAGCGTTGAAGGGGCTTGGCGGGGGTTCAACGAGCAGTACTTC.

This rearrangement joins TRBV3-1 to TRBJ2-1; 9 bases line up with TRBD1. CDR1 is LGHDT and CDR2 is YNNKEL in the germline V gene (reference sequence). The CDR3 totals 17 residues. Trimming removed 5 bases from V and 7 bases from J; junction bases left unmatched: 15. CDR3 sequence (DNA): TGTGCCAGCAGCGCTAGATCCGGGACAGGGCGGTATAATGAGCAGTTCTTC. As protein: CASSARSGTGRYNEQFF.

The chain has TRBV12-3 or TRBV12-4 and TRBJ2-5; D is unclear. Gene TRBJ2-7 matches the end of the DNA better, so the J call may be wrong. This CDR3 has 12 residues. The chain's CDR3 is CASSGTRDEQYF. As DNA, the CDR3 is TGTGCCAGCAGTGGTACTCGGGACGAGCAGTACTTC.

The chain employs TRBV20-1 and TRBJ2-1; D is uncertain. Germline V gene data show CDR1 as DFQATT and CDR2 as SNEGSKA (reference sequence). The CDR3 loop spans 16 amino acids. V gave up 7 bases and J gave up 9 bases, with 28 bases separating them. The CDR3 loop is CSVKVPSSLQAVEQFF. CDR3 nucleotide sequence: TGCAGTGTAAAGGTCCCCAGCAGTCTGCAGGCAGTTGAGCAGTTCTTC.

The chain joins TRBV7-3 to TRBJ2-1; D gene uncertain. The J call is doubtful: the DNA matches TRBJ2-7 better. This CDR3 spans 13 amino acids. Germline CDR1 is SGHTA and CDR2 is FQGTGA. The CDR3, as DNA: TGTGCCAGCAGACGGTACCAATACAATGAGCAGTACTTC. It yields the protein CASRRYQYNEQYF.

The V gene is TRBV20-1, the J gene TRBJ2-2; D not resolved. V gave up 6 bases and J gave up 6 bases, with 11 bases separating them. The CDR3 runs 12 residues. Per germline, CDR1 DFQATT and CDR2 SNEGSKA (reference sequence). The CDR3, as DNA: TGCAGTGCCACCCAGAGCGCCGGGGAGCTGTTTTTT. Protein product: CSATQSAGELFF.

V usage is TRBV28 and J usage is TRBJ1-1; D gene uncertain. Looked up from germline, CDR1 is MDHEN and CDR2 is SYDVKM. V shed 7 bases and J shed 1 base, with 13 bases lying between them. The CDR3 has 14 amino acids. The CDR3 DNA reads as TGTGCCAGCACCCCTGCCCCACAGAACACTGAAGCTTTCTTT. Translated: CASTPAPQNTEAFF. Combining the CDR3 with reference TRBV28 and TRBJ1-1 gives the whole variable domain DVKVTQSSRYLVKRTGEKVFLECVQDMDHENMFWYRQDPGLGLRLIYFSYDVKMKEKGDIPEGYSVSREKKERFSLILESASTNQTSMYLCASTPAPQNTEAFFGQGTRLTVV.

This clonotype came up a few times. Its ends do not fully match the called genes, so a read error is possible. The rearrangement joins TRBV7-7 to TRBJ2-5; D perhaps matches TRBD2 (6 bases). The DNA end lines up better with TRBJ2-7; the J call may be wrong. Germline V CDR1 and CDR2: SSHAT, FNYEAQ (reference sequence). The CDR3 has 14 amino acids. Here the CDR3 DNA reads TGTGCTAGCAGCTTAGCCTACCCCGGGGGCGAGCAGTACTTC. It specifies CASSLAYPGGEQYF.

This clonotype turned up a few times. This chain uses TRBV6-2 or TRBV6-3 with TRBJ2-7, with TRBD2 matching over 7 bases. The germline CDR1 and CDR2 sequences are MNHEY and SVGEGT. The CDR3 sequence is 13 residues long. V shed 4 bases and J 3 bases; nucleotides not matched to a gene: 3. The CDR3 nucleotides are TGTGCCAGCAGTTTTGCTAGCGGCTACGAGCAGTACTTC. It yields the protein CASSFASGYEQYF.

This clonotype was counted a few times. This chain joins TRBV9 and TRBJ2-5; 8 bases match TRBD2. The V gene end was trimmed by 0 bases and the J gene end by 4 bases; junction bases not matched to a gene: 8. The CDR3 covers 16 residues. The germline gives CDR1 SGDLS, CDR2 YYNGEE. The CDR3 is CASSVGDSRGGETQYF. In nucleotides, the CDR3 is TGTGCCAGCAGCGTAGGGGACTCCCGGGGGGGAGAGACCCAGTACTTC. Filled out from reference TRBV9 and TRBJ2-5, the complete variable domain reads DSGVTQTPKHLITATGQRVTLRCSPRSGDLSVYWYQQSLDQGLQFLIQYYNGEERAKGNILERFSAQQFPDLHSELNLSSLELGDSALYFCASSVGDSRGGETQYFGPGTRLLVL.

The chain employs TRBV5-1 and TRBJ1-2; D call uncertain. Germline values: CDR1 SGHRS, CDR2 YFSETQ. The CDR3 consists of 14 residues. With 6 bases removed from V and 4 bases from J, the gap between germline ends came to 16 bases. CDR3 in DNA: TGCGCCAGCACCTACGTCGGGGAACTCTATGGCTACACCTTC. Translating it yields CASTYVGELYGYTF. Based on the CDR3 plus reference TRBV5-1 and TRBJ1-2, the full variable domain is KAGVTQTPRYLIKTRGQQVTLSCSPISGHRSVSWYQQTPGQGLQFLFEYFSETQRNKGNFPGRFSGRQFSNSRSEMNVSTLELGDSALYLCASTYVGELYGYTFGSGTRLTVV.

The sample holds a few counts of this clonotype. In DNA, the CDR3 is TGCAGTGCTAGCGACGCGGTCCAAGACACAGATACGCAGTATTTT. It encodes CSASDAVQDTDTQYF. V usage is TRBV20-1 and J usage is TRBJ2-3; no definite D call. The CDR3 is 15 residues long. Germline CDR1 and CDR2: DFQATT and SNEGSKA (reference sequence). The V end was cut by 3 bases, the J end by 2 bases, with 15 bases between.

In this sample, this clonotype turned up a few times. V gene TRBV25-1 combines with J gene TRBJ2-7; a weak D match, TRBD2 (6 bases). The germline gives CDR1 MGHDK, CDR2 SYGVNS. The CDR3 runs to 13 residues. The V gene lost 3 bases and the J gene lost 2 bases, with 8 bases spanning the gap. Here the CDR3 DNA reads TGTGCCAGCAGTGATCGGGGGACCTACGAGCAGTACTTC. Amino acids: CASSDRGTYEQYF.

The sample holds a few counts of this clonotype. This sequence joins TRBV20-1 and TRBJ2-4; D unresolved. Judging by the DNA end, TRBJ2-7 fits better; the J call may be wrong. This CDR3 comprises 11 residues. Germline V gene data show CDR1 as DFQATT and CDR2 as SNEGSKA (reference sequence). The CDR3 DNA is TGCAGTGCCTGGAACACATACGAGCAGTACTTC. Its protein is CSAWNTYEQYF.

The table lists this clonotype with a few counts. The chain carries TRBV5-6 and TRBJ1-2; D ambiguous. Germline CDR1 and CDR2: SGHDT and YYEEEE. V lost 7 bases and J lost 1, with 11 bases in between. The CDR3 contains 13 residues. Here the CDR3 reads CASLGEINYGYTF. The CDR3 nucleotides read TGTGCCAGCCTCGGGGAAATTAACTATGGCTACACCTTC.

CDR3: CASSLIGGGVYEQYF. The CDR3 region has the DNA TGTGCCAGCAGCTTAATCGGGGGAGGGGTCTACGAGCAGTACTTC. The chain uses TRBV7-3 and TRBJ2-7; 7 positions match TRBD2. The germline V gene encodes CDR1 SGHTA and CDR2 FQGTGA. The CDR3 is made up of 15 amino acids. V shed 1 base and J 3 bases; nucleotides not matched to a gene: 6.

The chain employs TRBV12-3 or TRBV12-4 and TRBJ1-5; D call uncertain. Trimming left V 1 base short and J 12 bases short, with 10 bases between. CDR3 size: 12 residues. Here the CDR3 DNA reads TGTGCCAGCAGTTTAGAGGGCCGGTTCCAGCATTTT. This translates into CASSLEGRFQHF.

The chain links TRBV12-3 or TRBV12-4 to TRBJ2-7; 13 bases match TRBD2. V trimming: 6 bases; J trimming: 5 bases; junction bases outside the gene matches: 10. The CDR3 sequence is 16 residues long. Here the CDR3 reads CASRPGLAGVEDEQYF. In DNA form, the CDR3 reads TGTGCCAGCAGGCCCGGACTAGCGGGAGTGGAGGACGAGCAGTACTTC.